The entry below describes one T cell receptor beta chain. The antigen is unknown. The data belong to a study of cytomegalovirus exposure and HLA in healthy donors. Findings of the study overall: Trimming of TCR beta V- and J-genes showed a link, identified in a later analysis, to a missense DCLRE1C variant. An observed cluster of highly shared sequence variants was recorded as a likely sequencing artifact. Later analysis indicated greater clonal expansion among HLA-associated TCR beta chains than among equally common other chains.

CDR1 is SGHTA, CDR2 FQGNSA, per germline. The V gene lost 5 bases and the J gene lost 10 bases, with 12 bases spanning the gap. The CDR3 is 12 residues long. The primer mix had 60 Vbeta and 13 Jbeta primers. The assay was immunoSEQ multiplex PCR, and TCRdb's table has in-frame clones only and misses some. Counted here are under 150,000 clones, around four fifths occurring once; the ten biggest clones make up roughly 1.1%. The chain has TRBV7-2 and TRBJ2-1; maybe TRBD1 (5 bases). This clonotype was sampled from a boy aged 10-17 years in good health and CMV-seronegative. What was sequenced was PBMCs. The CDR3 region is CASSPQKGEQFF. In DNA, the CDR3 is TGTGCCAGCAGCCCGCAGAAGGGGGAGCAGTTCTTC. Variable domain in full (rest from reference TRBV7-2 and TRBJ2-1): GAGVSQSPSNKVTEKGKDVELRCDPISGHTALYWYRQSLGQGLEFLIYFQGNSAPDKSGLPSDRFSAERTGGSVSTLTIQRTQQEDSAVYLCASSPQKGEQFFGPGTRLTVL.